These 25 T cell receptor beta chains were all obtained from the same sample, sequenced in a study of T-cell reconstitution after alpha-beta-depleted transplantation in children. The TCRbeta library incorporated unique molecular identifiers. TCRdb reanalysed the PCR reads using MiXCR and keeps one entry per CDR3 protein. The table shows some 350,000 distinct CDR3 sequences, with about 16% occurring only once. This specimen consisted of PBMCs, mostly from graft donor cells, obtained 360 days after TCRalphabeta/CD19-depleted stem cell transplant. The receptors derive from a male patient between 2 and 10 years old who had a stem cell transplant for acute lymphoblastic leukemia, so the T cells may come from the graft donor.

The V and J genes are TRBV4-1 and TRBJ2-3, with 7 bases matching TRBD1. CDR3 length: 15 amino acids. The V segment lost 6 bases and the J segment 2 bases; nucleotides outside the gene matches: 8. Germline loops: CDR1 MGHRA, CDR2 YSYEKL. The chain's CDR3 is CASSPDRRNTDTQYF. As DNA, the CDR3 is TGCGCCAGCAGTCCGGACAGGCGCAACACAGATACGCAGTATTTT.

This chain connects TRBV19 to TRBJ2-1; the D gene could be TRBD1 or TRBD2 (6 bases each). The CDR3 is made up of 16 amino acids. Trimming removed 3 bases from V and 2 bases from J, with 14 bases in between. The germline gives CDR1 LNHDA, CDR2 SQIVND (reference sequence). The CDR3 DNA follows: TGTGCCAGTAGTATTGTGGCGGGACACCCCTACAATGAGCAGTTCTTC. Encoded protein: CASSIVAGHPYNEQFF.

This clonotype has more than one count but fewer than ten. This sequence joins TRBV9 and TRBJ1-1, with D hard to call. There are 15 residues in the CDR3. Per germline, CDR1 SGDLS and CDR2 YYNGEE. The V end was cut by 0 bases, the J end by 0 bases, with 9 bases between. The CDR3 loop reads CASSVVGSLNTEAFF. In DNA form, the CDR3 reads TGTGCCAGCAGCGTAGTAGGGTCCTTGAACACTGAAGCTTTCTTT.

The CDR3 bases are TGTGCCAGCAGTATGACAGGGGCTGGAGGAAACACCATATATTTT. Amino acids: CASSMTGAGGNTIYF. The chain carries TRBV6-1 and TRBJ1-3; 8 positions match TRBD1. V dropped 5 bases and J dropped 4; count of bases not matched to a gene: 7. This CDR3 comprises 15 residues. Germline loops: CDR1 MNHNS, CDR2 SASEGT.

The rearrangement links TRBV6-6 to TRBJ2-3, with D hard to call. V was shortened by 2 bases and J by 7 bases, with 10 bases between the two germline ends. CDR3 length: 13 amino acids. Germline-derived CDR1 and CDR2 are MNHNY and SVGAGI (reference sequence). CDR3 in DNA: TGTGCCAGCAGTTACCCGGACGCCAATACGCAGTATTTT. This sequence encodes CASSYPDANTQYF.

The chain combines TRBV19 with TRBJ2-7, with 9 bases fitting TRBD1. J lost 5 bases, V lost 3 bases, and 5 bases had no gene match. CDR1 and CDR2 (germline): LNHDA, SQIVND (reference sequence). The CDR3 consists of 14 residues. The DNA of the CDR3 is TGTGCCAGTAGTATTATACAGGGGGCGGACGAGCAGTACTTC. Its translation is CASSIIQGADEQYF. Full variable domain (outside the CDR3, taken from reference TRBV19 and TRBJ2-7): DGGITQSPKYLFRKEGQNVTLSCEQNLNHDAMYWYRQDPGQGLRLIYYSQIVNDFQKGDIAEGYSVSREKKESFPLTVTSAQKNPTAFYLCASSIIQGADEQYFGPGTRLTVT.

The chain uses TRBV28 and TRBJ2-4; 7 bases line up with TRBD2. This CDR3 is 12 amino acids long. Germline CDR1 MDHEN, CDR2 SYDVKM. The V segment lost 10 bases and the J segment 5 bases; nucleotides outside the gene matches: 5. The CDR3 DNA is TGTGCCACCCGGGGGGAGGAAAACATTCAGTACTTC. As protein: CATRGEENIQYF.

At least ten counts were recorded for this clonotype. The rearrangement joins TRBV6-2 or TRBV6-3 to TRBJ2-7; no reliable D call. Germline V gene lookup returns CDR1 MNHEY and CDR2 SVGEGT. The V and J ends lost 1 base and 3 bases respectively, with 13 bases between them. The CDR3 is 15 residues long. The chain's CDR3 is CASSYWALAIYEQYF. DNA for the CDR3: TGTGCCAGCAGTTACTGGGCCCTCGCCATCTACGAGCAGTACTTC.

This chain links TRBV3-1 with TRBJ2-2; no clear D gene. CDR1 LGHDT and CDR2 YNNKEL come from the germline V gene (reference sequence). Trimming removed 4 bases from V and 2 bases from J, with 11 bases in between. The CDR3 contains 15 residues. CDR3 protein: CASSPDLVNTGELFF. CDR3 bases: TGTGCCAGCAGCCCCGACTTGGTAAACACCGGGGAGCTGTTTTTT.

Only a few counts were recorded for this clonotype. The rearrangement uses TRBV20-1 and TRBJ2-7; D is perhaps TRBD1 or TRBD2 (6 bases each). CDR3 length: 18 amino acids. Germline V gene lookup returns CDR1 DFQATT and CDR2 SNEGSKA (reference sequence). V dropped 3 bases and J dropped 2 bases, with 26 bases sitting between them. In nucleotides, the CDR3 is TGCAGTGCTAGGGGGGCGGGATTAAACTTTACTAGCCCCTACGAGCAGTACTTC. Protein product: CSARGAGLNFTSPYEQYF.

This clonotype has a handful of counts. The chain has TRBV20-1 and TRBJ2-1; D unresolved. Trimming took off 1 base at V and 4 bases at J, with 8 bases between the two ends. The CDR3 has 13 residues. The germline V gene encodes CDR1 DFQATT and CDR2 SNEGSKA (reference sequence). Here the CDR3 reads CSARGLLYNEQFF. The CDR3 coding sequence is TGCAGTGCTAGAGGTCTGCTATACAATGAGCAGTTCTTC.

This clonotype has only a few counts. The chain is built from TRBV5-6 and TRBJ2-7; 9 bases are shared with TRBD1. The CDR3 extends over 14 amino acids. Trimming removed 2 bases from V and 4 bases from J; junction bases left unmatched: 4. The germline CDR1 and CDR2 sequences are SGHDT and YYEEEE. Here the CDR3 reads CASSLGQGKYEQYF. As DNA, the CDR3 is TGTGCCAGCAGCTTAGGACAGGGGAAGTACGAGCAGTACTTC.

Only one count was recorded for this clonotype. V and J are TRBV20-1 and TRBJ2-4; D is uncertain. The ends were cut back, 6 bases at V and 0 bases at J, with 18 bases in the middle. Germline V lookup: CDR1 DFQATT, CDR2 SNEGSKA (reference sequence). The CDR3 length is 16 residues. The CDR3: CSAPSIQSLAKNIQYF. The CDR3 coding sequence is TGCAGTGCCCCCTCCATCCAGAGTTTAGCCAAAAACATTCAGTACTTC.

There are a few counts of this clonotype. The V and J genes are TRBV7-2 and TRBJ2-1, with D uncertain. V lost 1 base and J 8 bases, leaving 18 bases between the germline ends. Germline CDR1 is SGHTA and CDR2 is FQGNSA. CDR3 length: 16 amino acids. The CDR3 here is CASSLVAGFWSHEQFF. CDR3 DNA sequence: TGTGCCAGCAGCTTAGTAGCCGGATTTTGGTCTCATGAGCAGTTCTTC.

The genes are TRBV29-1 and TRBJ1-2; D is possibly TRBD1 (6 bases). Trimming stripped 6 bases from V and 5 bases from J, with 19 bases between. The CDR3 spans 14 residues. Germline V lookup: CDR1 SQVTM, CDR2 ANQGSEA. The DNA for the CDR3 is TGCAGCGTCCTTAAAACAGGGTTTGGTTATGGCTACACCTTC. It translates to CSVLKTGFGYGYTF.

There are a few counts of this clonotype. V gene TRBV15 combines with J gene TRBJ1-2; TRBD1 aligns across 7 bases. From germline, CDR1 is LNHNV and CDR2 YYDKDF (reference sequence). The CDR3 contains 17 residues. The V segment lost 0 bases and the J segment 4 bases; nucleotides outside the gene matches: 11. The CDR3 protein is CATSRDQGGGLGYGYTF. The CDR3 DNA is TGTGCCACCAGCAGAGACCAGGGGGGCGGGCTGGGCTATGGCTACACCTTC.

V gene TRBV28 combines with J gene TRBJ2-1; tentative D call: TRBD2 (5 bases). V lost 2 bases to trimming and J lost 4 bases, with 21 bases between them. The CDR3 sequence is 18 residues long. Germline V gives CDR1 MDHEN, CDR2 SYDVKM. CDR3 sequence: CASSLIVGSQDQYNEQFF. The CDR3 DNA follows: TGTGCCAGCAGTTTAATAGTGGGGAGTCAAGACCAATACAATGAGCAGTTCTTC.

This clonotype was detected a few times. This chain connects TRBV20-1 to TRBJ2-5, with D uncertain. Trimming shortened V by 6 bases and J by 0 bases, and 17 bases separated the two germline ends. The germline gives CDR1 DFQATT, CDR2 SNEGSKA (reference sequence). The CDR3 is 15 residues long. CDR3: CSARAPLRYQETQYF. Written as DNA, the CDR3 is TGCAGTGCCCGGGCCCCCCTGCGGTACCAAGAGACCCAGTACTTC.

This clonotype was observed a few times. V gene TRBV3-1 combines with J gene TRBJ2-2; 10 nucleotides agree with TRBD2. The CDR3 length is 18 residues. Germline values: CDR1 LGHDT, CDR2 YNNKEL (reference sequence). After removal of 4 bases from V and 5 bases from J, the junction contained 13 bases not matched to a gene. CDR3 region: CASSRRCLGLAETGELFF. The CDR3 DNA sequence: TGTGCCAGCAGCCGCCGATGCCTTGGACTAGCGGAGACCGGGGAGCTGTTTTTT.

Note on this clonotype: This likely comes from a read error, as the CDR3 has no conserved phenylalanine or tryptophan at its end. This rearrangement joins TRBV10-3 to TRBJ1-3; no definite D call. The CDR3 loop spans 15 amino acids. Trimming removed 11 bases at V and 1 base at J, with 18 bases between. Germline lookup yields CDR1 ENHRY and CDR2 SYGVKD. CDR3 loop: CASNARTVSGNTIYS. CDR3 nucleotide sequence: TGTGCCTCCAACGCCAGGACTGTTTCTGGAAACACCATATATTCT.

In this sample, this clonotype turned up a few times. The chain couples TRBV3-1 to TRBJ2-5, with TRBD1 matching 9 bases. Germline CDR1 reads LGHDT; CDR2 reads YNNKEL (reference sequence). Trimming removed 3 bases from V and 3 bases from J; junction bases left unmatched: 8. This CDR3 region has 16 residues. CDR3 amino acids: CASSHAGQGREETQYF. CDR3 sequence (DNA): TGTGCCAGCAGCCACGCGGGACAGGGTAGGGAAGAGACCCAGTACTTC.

This clonotype has just a few counts. The chain carries TRBV7-9 and TRBJ2-1, with TRBD2 matching 8 bases. CDR1 and CDR2 from the germline V gene are SEHNR and FQNEAQ (reference sequence). The CDR3 covers 14 residues. Unmatched junction bases numbered 4, after V lost 5 bases and J lost 4 bases. The CDR3 DNA reads as TGTGCCAGCAGCAAAGGACTAGCATACAATGAGCAGTTCTTC. Translation gives CASSKGLAYNEQFF.

This clonotype has a handful of counts. The chain links TRBV6-2 or TRBV6-3 to TRBJ2-6; D unclear. The V end lost 5 bases, the J end lost 2 bases, and 13 bases lay between the germline ends. Germline V lookup: CDR1 MNHEY, CDR2 SVGEGT. This CDR3 region has 16 residues. In nucleotides, the CDR3 is TGTGCCAGCAGTCCAACGTGGGTCACTGGGGCCAACGTCCTGACTTTC. This encodes CASSPTWVTGANVLTF.

J is TRBJ2-3 and V is TRBV20-1; either TRBD1 or TRBD2 may fit D (5 bases each). The V end lost 6 bases, the J end lost 5 bases, and 15 bases lay between the germline ends. The CDR3 runs to 13 residues. Germline values: CDR1 DFQATT, CDR2 SNEGSKA (reference sequence). The CDR3 loop reads CSAGTVNEDTQYF. The CDR3 coding sequence is TGCAGTGCCGGGACGGTAAACGAAGATACGCAGTATTTT.

This clonotype was seen repeatedly, ten times or more. CDR3: CASSLTSGNTGELFF. The CDR3 coding sequence is TGTGCCAGCAGTTTAACTAGCGGAAACACCGGGGAGCTGTTTTTT. The chain couples TRBV12-3 or TRBV12-4 to TRBJ2-2; TRBD2 matches at 8 bases. The V segment lost 2 bases and the J segment 2 bases; nucleotides outside the gene matches: 1. CDR3 length: 15 amino acids.